The 5 T cell receptor beta chains in this list originate from one sample, sequenced in a study of OX40 agonist ivuxolimab in advanced cancers. The library relied on the immunoSEQ multiplex PCR assay. This is the immuneACCESS table as TCRdb keeps it, with only in-frame sequences that have V and J called. A part of the clones is gone; compared with another copy, unresolved V genes explain less than half, and the rest is unexplained. The sample table contains just over 90,000 clones; only one count was recorded for approximately 94% of them. The ten largest clones add up to around 2.8% of the sample. The sample in question was CD4+ or CD8+ T cells sorted from blood, obtained in a trial of the OX40 agonist ivuxolimab. These receptors were collected from an adult with an advanced solid tumor such as melanoma, head and neck, liver or kidney cancer.

V gene TRBV19 combines with J gene TRBJ2-1, with D perhaps assigned TRBD1 or TRBD2 (5 bases each). The length of the CDR3 is 14 residues. Between the trimmed V and J ends, which lost 1 base and 7 bases, there was a span of 11 bases. CDR1 is LNHDA, CDR2 SQIVND, per germline (reference sequence). In nucleotides, the CDR3 is TGTGCCAGTAGTATAGTTGAGGGGCGGAATGAGCAGTTCTTC. This codes for CASSIVEGRNEQFF.

This clone appeared a few times. V is TRBV6-1 and J is TRBJ1-5; TRBD1 matches 7 bases. The germline CDR1 and CDR2 sequences are MNHNS and SASEGT. The CDR3 is 18 amino acids. V lost 2 bases, J lost 7 bases, and 17 bases stayed unmatched. In DNA, the CDR3 is TGTGCCAGCAGTGAACGGGGAGCGGAGGGGGCCCCGGTCCAGCCCCAGCATTTT. Amino acids: CASSERGAEGAPVQPQHF.

The chain carries TRBV7-9 and TRBJ2-5, with TRBD2 matching over 8 bases. Trimming cost V 4 bases and J 2 bases; bases outside gene matches: 3. Looked up from germline, CDR1 is SEHNR and CDR2 is FQNEAQ (reference sequence). This CDR3 spans 14 amino acids. CDR3 DNA: TGTGCCAGCAGCTCGGGAGGGCGACAAGAGACCCAGTACTTC. This gives the protein CASSSGGRQETQYF.

The rearrangement joins TRBV6-5 to TRBJ2-3, with D perhaps given as TRBD1 or TRBD2 (5 bases each). Germline loops: CDR1 MNHEY, CDR2 SVGAGI. V shed 8 bases and J shed 4 bases, with 13 bases lying between them. This CDR3 has 13 residues. In DNA, the CDR3 is TGTGCCAGCGCTACTGGGACGGCAGATACGCAGTATTTT. This encodes CASATGTADTQYF.

The J gene is TRBJ2-3, the V gene TRBV27; D possibly matches TRBD1 or TRBD2 (5 bases each). CDR1 and CDR2 (germline): MNHEY, SMNVEV (reference sequence). The CDR3 contains 15 residues. Trimming removed 3 bases at V and 5 bases at J, with 15 bases between. CDR3 in DNA: TGTGCCAGCAGTTTGTGGGACCAATTCGGAGATACGCAGTATTTT. Amino acid sequence: CASSLWDQFGDTQYF.